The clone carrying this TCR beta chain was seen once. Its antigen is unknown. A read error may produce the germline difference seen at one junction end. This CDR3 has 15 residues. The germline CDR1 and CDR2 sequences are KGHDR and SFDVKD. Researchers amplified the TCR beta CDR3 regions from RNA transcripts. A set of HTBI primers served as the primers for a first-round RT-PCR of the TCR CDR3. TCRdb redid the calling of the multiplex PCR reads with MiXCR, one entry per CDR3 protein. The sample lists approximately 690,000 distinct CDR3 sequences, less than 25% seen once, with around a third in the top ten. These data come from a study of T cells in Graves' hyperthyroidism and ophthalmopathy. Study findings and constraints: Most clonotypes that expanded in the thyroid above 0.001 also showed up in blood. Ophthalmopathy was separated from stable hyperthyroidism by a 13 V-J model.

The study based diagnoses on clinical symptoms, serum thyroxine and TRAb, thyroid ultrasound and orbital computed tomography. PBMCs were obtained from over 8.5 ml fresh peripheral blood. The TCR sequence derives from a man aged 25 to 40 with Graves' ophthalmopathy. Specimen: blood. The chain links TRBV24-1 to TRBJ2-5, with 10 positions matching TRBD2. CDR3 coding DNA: TGTGCCACCACCCAGCGGGAGGGCCGGGGGGAGACCCTGTACTTC. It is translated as CATTQREGRGETLYF.